The 13 T cell receptor beta chains presented below share a single source sample, sequenced in a study of cytomegalovirus exposure and HLA in healthy donors. 13 Jbeta primers and 60 Vbeta primers were used for the PCR. TCRdb's table, derived via immunoSEQ multiplex PCR, lists solely in-frame clones and lacks some. The sample records about 150,000 clones, approximately 60% being singletons. The sequencing sample was made of PBMCs. These receptors all come from an older woman in good health and CMV-seropositive.

The chain's CDR3 is CASSLGSGVSYEQYF. CDR3 sequence (DNA): TGTGCCAGCAGCTTAGGTAGCGGGGTCTCCTACGAGCAGTACTTC. V is TRBV7-3 and J is TRBJ2-7; 8 bases align to TRBD2. Germline V lookup: CDR1 SGHTA, CDR2 FQGTGA. V dropped 2 bases and J dropped 0; count of bases not matched to a gene: 3. This CDR3 is 15 amino acids long.

This clone was observed a few times. V usage is TRBV25-1 and J usage is TRBJ2-2; TRBD1 agrees at 9 bases. The J segment lost 2 bases and the V segment lost 3 bases, leaving 4 bases of the junction unmatched. The CDR3 is 16 amino acids. Germline CDR1 MGHDK, CDR2 SYGVNS. The CDR3 nucleotides are TGTGCCAGCAGTGAGACAGGGGGTTATAACACCGGGGAGCTGTTTTTT. Its protein is CASSETGGYNTGELFF.

The chain has TRBV29-1 and TRBJ2-1; 8 nucleotides line up with TRBD1. Germline V lookup: CDR1 SQVTM, CDR2 ANQGSEA. The trim removed 2 bases at V and 1 base at J, leaving 7 bases unmatched. The CDR3 has 16 amino acids. The CDR3 DNA reads TGCAGCGTTGAACTCGGGACAGGAGAGTCCTACAATGAGCAGTTCTTC. Its protein is CSVELGTGESYNEQFF.

This chain joins TRBV9 and TRBJ2-3; tentative D call: TRBD2 (6 bases). V lost 0 bases to trimming and J lost 5 bases, with 10 bases between them. The CDR3 sequence is 14 residues long. CDR1 is SGDLS, CDR2 YYNGEE, per germline. As DNA, the CDR3 is TGTGCCAGCAGCGTAGGCGGGAAAGAAGATACGCAGTATTTT. It yields the protein CASSVGGKEDTQYF.

The V gene is TRBV2, the J gene TRBJ2-1; 10 bases match TRBD1. Germline-derived CDR1 and CDR2 are SNHLY and FYNNEI. This CDR3 region has 13 residues. Trimming at V came to 5 bases and at J to 7 bases, leaving 2 bases not matched to a gene. DNA for the CDR3: TGTGCCAGCAGTAAGGACAGGGGGAATGAGCAGTTCTTC. Protein: CASSKDRGNEQFF.

This rearrangement joins TRBV6-6 to TRBJ2-1; 12 bases agree with TRBD2. The trim removed 6 bases at V and 7 bases at J, leaving 7 bases unmatched. The germline V gene has CDR1 MNHNY and CDR2 SVGAGI (reference sequence). CDR3 length: 15 amino acids. The CDR3 DNA is TGTGCCAGCAGAAGACTAGCGGGAGTGGGGAATGAGCAGTTCTTC. Translating it yields CASRRLAGVGNEQFF.

The chain is built from TRBV6-5 and TRBJ1-1; 7 nucleotides match TRBD1. V gave up 7 bases and J gave up 4 bases; unmatched junction bases: 9. The CDR3 covers 14 residues. CDR1 MNHEY and CDR2 SVGAGI come from the germline V gene. CDR3 sequence: CASNRDSRSTEAFF. In DNA form, the CDR3 reads TGTGCCAGCAATAGGGACAGTCGAAGCACTGAAGCTTTCTTT.

The rearrangement joins TRBV29-1 to TRBJ2-1; TRBD1 might be the D (5 bases). The CDR3 covers 11 residues. The germline V gene encodes CDR1 SQVTM and CDR2 ANQGSEA. V shed 1 base and J shed 7 bases, with 5 bases lying between them. The CDR3 bases are TGCAGCGTTGAAGCAGGGAATGAGCAGTTCTTC. Protein sequence: CSVEAGNEQFF.

The rearrangement links TRBV6-5 to TRBJ1-1, with D possibly TRBD1 on 5 matching bases. CDR3 length equals 15 residues. The germline V gene encodes CDR1 MNHEY and CDR2 SVGAGI. The ends were cut back, 0 bases at V and 6 bases at J, with 14 bases in the middle. The CDR3 DNA reads as TGTGCCAGCAGTTACTCTTTCGGGGGACGGTCTGAAGCTTTCTTT. Its translation: CASSYSFGGRSEAFF.

The chain links TRBV7-2 to TRBJ1-5; 8 nucleotides align to TRBD1. Germline trimming cut 5 bases from V and 5 bases from J; bases unmatched to any gene: 2. Germline CDR1 is SGHTA and CDR2 is FQGNSA. The CDR3 loop spans 13 amino acids. This chain's CDR3 is CASSQDRDQPQHF. The CDR3 DNA reads TGTGCCAGCAGCCAGGACAGGGATCAGCCCCAGCATTTT.

The V and J genes are TRBV10-3 and TRBJ1-2; maybe TRBD1 (6 bases). Per germline, CDR1 ENHRY and CDR2 SYGVKD. V lost 7 bases to trimming and J lost 0 bases, with 18 bases between them. The CDR3 is 16 amino acids. CDR3 loop: CAINEGRGAPNYGYTF. CDR3 DNA sequence: TGTGCCATCAACGAGGGGAGGGGGGCCCCTAACTATGGCTACACCTTC.

This clone was seen only once. This sequence joins TRBV29-1 and TRBJ1-2, with 8 bases identical to TRBD1. V shed 5 bases and J 0 bases; nucleotides not matched to a gene: 8. In germline, CDR1 is SQVTM, CDR2 ANQGSEA. The CDR3 consists of 15 residues. The CDR3 DNA follows: TGCAGCGTTATAACTGACAGGGGACCTAACTATGGCTACACCTTC. Its translation is CSVITDRGPNYGYTF.

The sample holds a few counts of this clone. V and J are TRBV5-1 and TRBJ1-2; tentatively, D is TRBD1 (5 bases). Germline V lookup: CDR1 SGHRS, CDR2 YFSETQ. There are 17 residues in the CDR3. V was shortened by 0 bases and J by 4 bases, with 19 bases between the two germline ends. CDR3 sequence reads: CASSLEGNAHVLYGYTF. The CDR3 DNA reads TGCGCCAGCAGCTTGGAGGGGAATGCCCATGTTCTCTATGGCTACACCTTC.